This section outlines one TCR beta chain sequence together with its context. Its antigen is as yet unknown. One entry per CDR3 protein results from TCRdb running MiXCR on the reads. The sample has some 500,000 distinct CDR3 sequences, 25% to 35% seen once; the top ten hold about 17%. The germline CDR1 and CDR2 sequences are SGHTA and FQGNSA. The CDR3 has 15 residues. Trimming cost V 5 bases and J 4 bases, with 17 bases left between them. The sample comes from a study of T cell repertoires in cytomegalovirus infection. Study overall: Recently identified HLA-C-restricted and well-studied HLA-B-restricted CMV epitopes were used. Indications of both CMV infection and matching HLA type were provided by public TCR beta signatures.

Study-wide results and caveats: Identification of carriers of CMV plus the relevant HLA was achieved through cumulative public TCR beta family frequency. HLA-C-restricted CMV clonotypes gave the most frequent clonotype in two of eight donors.

This chain connects TRBV7-2 to TRBJ1-1; tentative D call: TRBD1 (6 bases). The source material was cultured PBMCs, sampled from culture after CMV antigen stimulation. This TCR was recovered from a human donor in good health (CMV status not recorded). Some clones in this sample may be carry-over from other donors' samples. The CDR3: CASSGGGTFATEAFF. CDR3 in DNA: TGTGCCAGCAGCGGGGGCGGCACTTTTGCCACTGAAGCTTTCTTT.